The 12 T cell receptor beta chains below all came from one sample that was sequenced in a study of cytomegalovirus exposure and HLA in healthy donors. PCR involved 60 Vbeta and 13 Jbeta primers. Sequencing was performed with immunoSEQ multiplex PCR; in TCRdb, only in-frame clones are kept and a portion is missing. The sample has 130,000 to 150,000 clones, around 77% seen once. Sequencing was done on a sample of PBMCs. These TCRs come from a man between 18 and 35 years old in good health and CMV-seronegative.

This clone was seen a few times. V and J are TRBV6-6 and TRBJ2-7, with TRBD2 matching over 9 bases. The CDR3 is 14 residues long. Germline CDR1 reads MNHNY; CDR2 reads SVGAGI (reference sequence). Losses at the gene ends were 5 bases for V and 5 bases for J; bases not matched to a gene: 7. The CDR3, as DNA: TGTGCCAGCAGTCGGTGGACTAGCGAAAACGAGCAGTACTTC. It codes for CASSRWTSENEQYF.

As to this clone: The germline gene is not matched at one end of the junction; a read error may be the cause. The genes are TRBV27 and TRBJ2-1; D gene unclear. In germline, CDR1 is MNHEY, CDR2 SMNVEV (reference sequence). CDR3 size: 13 residues. The CDR3 spells CASSFQVYSEQFF. The CDR3 coding sequence is TGTGCCAGCAGTTTCCAGGTATACAGTGAGCAGTTCTTC.

This chain uses TRBV25-1 with TRBJ1-6, with 10 bases aligning to TRBD1. Germline values: CDR1 MGHDK, CDR2 SYGVNS. Losses at the gene ends were 3 bases for V and 3 bases for J; bases not matched to a gene: 5. This CDR3 comprises 17 residues. The chain's CDR3 is CASSEGTGAFYNSPLHF. The CDR3 DNA reads TGTGCCAGCAGTGAGGGGACAGGGGCCTTCTATAATTCACCCCTCCACTTT.

The V and J genes are TRBV9 and TRBJ1-3, with TRBD1 identical over 7 bases. This CDR3 contains 15 residues. The germline V gene has CDR1 SGDLS and CDR2 YYNGEE. J lost 4 bases, V lost 3 bases, and 7 bases had no gene match. The CDR3 DNA reads TGTGCCAGCAGCGGACAGGGCGCGGGAGGAAACACCATATATTTT. Residues: CASSGQGAGGNTIYF. The full variable domain, its missing parts supplied by reference TRBV9 and TRBJ1-3, is DSGVTQTPKHLITATGQRVTLRCSPRSGDLSVYWYQQSLDQGLQFLIQYYNGEERAKGNILERFSAQQFPDLHSELNLSSLELGDSALYFCASSGQGAGGNTIYFGEGSWLTVV.

The J gene is TRBJ1-2, the V gene TRBV7-2; D not certain. This CDR3 spans 13 amino acids. V lost 1 base to trimming and J lost 6 bases, with 9 bases between them. The germline V gene has CDR1 SGHTA and CDR2 FQGNSA. The CDR3 is CASSLDPGDGYTF. CDR3 DNA: TGTGCCAGCAGCTTAGACCCCGGGGATGGCTACACCTTC.

The chain recombines TRBV5-4 with TRBJ1-2, with D possibly matching TRBD1 (5 bases). V was pared by 4 bases and J by 7 bases, with 17 bases between. Germline CDR1 is SGHNT and CDR2 is YYREEE (reference sequence). The CDR3 runs to 14 residues. CDR3 nucleotide sequence: TGTGCCAGCAGCACCGGACTGGGGGGGAGTGGCTACACCTTC. Translation gives CASSTGLGGSGYTF.

This clone is a singleton in its sample. This chain uses TRBV7-2 with TRBJ1-2; D is uncertain. The CDR3 has 12 residues. V was cut by 5 bases and J by 4 bases, with 8 bases left in between. Germline CDR1 reads SGHTA; CDR2 reads FQGNSA. Here the CDR3 DNA reads TGTGCCAGCAGCCGCCGGAGCTATGGCTACACCTTC. It yields the protein CASSRRSYGYTF.

The chain links TRBV2 to TRBJ1-2; 7 nucleotides agree with TRBD1. This CDR3 region has 14 residues. Germline CDR1 reads SNHLY; CDR2 reads FYNNEI. Trimming took 7 bases from V and 4 from J; bases not matched to a gene: 9. The DNA of the CDR3 is TGTGCCAGCATCGCGACAGGGTTTGGCTATGGCTACACCTTC. This gives the protein CASIATGFGYGYTF.

The chain joins TRBV7-9 to TRBJ1-2; the match to TRBD1 covers 7 bases. Losses at the gene ends were 7 bases for V and 6 bases for J; bases not matched to a gene: 8. The CDR3 is 13 residues long. The germline CDR1 and CDR2 sequences are SEHNR and FQNEAQ (reference sequence). The CDR3, as DNA: TGTGCCAGCACCAGGGGGAGGAATGATGGCTACACCTTC. This codes for CASTRGRNDGYTF.

The chain carries TRBV5-4 and TRBJ2-7; the D is unclear. The CDR3 covers 17 residues. V was clipped by 4 bases and J by 3 bases, with 23 bases between them. CDR1 is SGHNT and CDR2 is YYREEE in the germline V gene (reference sequence). CDR3 residues: CASSPQNGPTNDYEQYF. The CDR3 DNA follows: TGTGCCAGCAGCCCACAGAATGGGCCCACGAACGACTACGAGCAGTACTTC.

In the case of this clone: Within the sample, other DNA sequences also encode this same CDR3. The chain carries TRBV7-9 and TRBJ1-2; TRBD1 might be the D (6 bases). V was pared by 4 bases and J by 8 bases, with 17 bases between. The CDR3 covers 14 residues. The germline gives CDR1 SEHNR, CDR2 FQNEAQ (reference sequence). CDR3 region: CASSSRQESRGYTF. Here the CDR3 DNA reads TGTGCCAGCAGCTCCAGACAGGAGTCGAGGGGCTACACCTTC.

The chain carries TRBV30 and TRBJ2-2; tentative D call: TRBD1 (5 bases). CDR3 length: 13 amino acids. The ends were cut back, 7 bases at V and 6 bases at J, with 15 bases in the middle. Germline V lookup: CDR1 GTSNPN, CDR2 SVGIG (reference sequence). CDR3 sequence reads: CASSDSPAGELFF. CDR3 nucleotides: TGTGCCTCCTCAGACAGTCCCGCCGGGGAGCTGTTTTTT.